This T cell receptor beta chain was documented in a study of blood T cell repertoires in COVID-19 (dated by TCRdb to the early 2020s). Context from the whole study: The collaborator samples originated in the United States, Italy and Spain and spanned the acute and convalescent phases of COVID-19. The dataset comprised deeply sampled blood TCRbeta repertoires from subjects exposed to, actively infected with, or recovered from COVID-19. HLA class I and class II types, where available, came from metadata supplied by the sample provider rather than from assay-based typing. The samples were drawn from two sources: the first 160 participants of the ongoing ImmuneRACE study, and about 1,300 subjects contributed by 6 global collaborators. A de-identified subject ID, COVID-19 status, age in years and sex were almost always included in the sample metadata. The material from the prospective study consisted of cDNA or gDNA derived from T cells, B-cell-depleted T cells, or PBMCs. The repertoires were released in a freely available public database intended as a resource for research on the immune response to SARS-CoV-2.

Study-wide conclusions, independent of this receptor: The amount of clinical and demographic metadata varied by source and participant and was provided uncurated.

About this clone itself: The antigen it recognizes is unknown. No base quality information exists; no much larger clone differs at one position.

The immunoSEQ Assay, a bias-controlled multiplex PCR, was used to amplify TCRbeta CDR3 regions from genomic DNA. Turning to the authors' computational methods: Within the assay, amplification of reference gene primers was used to estimate how many nucleated cells each sample contained. To quantify the absolute abundance of each unique TCRbeta CDR3 rearrangement, sequence reads were collapsed and filtered. Productive Simpson clonality was computed per sample as the square root of Simpson's diversity index over productive rearrangements. Entries here come from immuneACCESS through TCRdb and include only in-frame sequences with V and J called. Some clones fail to appear in such tables; in the studies checked, an unresolved V gene covers under half of the shortfall, and the cause of the remainder is unknown. V, J and clone size are taken as reported in that table, and D and trimming were inferred from the DNA itself. The table for this sample lists roughly 200,000 clones; 83% of them were counted only once. The ten largest clones add up to 4.8% of the sample.

Participants in the prospective study were aged roughly 18 to 100 years, lived in some 24 United States geographic areas, and enrolled through a virtual design. Cohort assignment in the prospective study relied on participant-reported clinical history from a screening survey and a study questionnaire. Exposed participants had been in contact, within 2 weeks of entering the study, with a person who had a PCR-confirmed or clinician-diagnosed case of COVID-19. In the prospective study, mobile phlebotomists collected whole blood, serum and a nasopharyngeal or oropharyngeal swab from each participant. Participants in the prospective study had the option to provide additional blood draws and questionnaires over a roughly 2-month period. Blood samples from the prospective study were shipped frozen or at room temperature prior to DNA extraction. The cysteine opens and the phenylalanine closes a CDR3 of 14 amino acids. The CDR3 DNA has 42 bases and is translated from base 1. From a lookup of the germline V gene (reference sequence), CDR1 and CDR2 are SGHNT and YYREEE. V is pared back by 4 bases and J by 0 bases, with 10 bases lying between the germline termini.

The sequencing input was PBMCs or T cells enriched from blood (not recorded which). The sequence was obtained from a woman aged 50 to 65 who had been exposed to COVID-19. The chain joins TRBV5-4 to TRBJ1-1; the D gene is not confidently resolved. The nucleotide sequence is TGTGCCAGCAGCCAAAGAGGATTGAACACTGAAGCTTTCTTT. The encoded protein is CASSQRGLNTEAFF.